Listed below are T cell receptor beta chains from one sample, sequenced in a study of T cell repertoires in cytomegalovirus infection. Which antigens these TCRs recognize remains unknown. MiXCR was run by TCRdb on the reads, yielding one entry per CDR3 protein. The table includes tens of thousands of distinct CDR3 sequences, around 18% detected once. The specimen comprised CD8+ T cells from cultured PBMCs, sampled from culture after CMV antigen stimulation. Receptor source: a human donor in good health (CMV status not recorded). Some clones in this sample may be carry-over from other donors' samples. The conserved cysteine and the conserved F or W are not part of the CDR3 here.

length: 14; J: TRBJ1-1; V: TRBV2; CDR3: ASSDWDRGTNTEAF
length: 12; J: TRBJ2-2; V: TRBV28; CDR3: ASSLIANTGELF
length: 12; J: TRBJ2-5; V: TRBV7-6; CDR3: ASSLFVGGETQY
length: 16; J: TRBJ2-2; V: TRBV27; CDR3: ASSLWVSGGRNTGELF
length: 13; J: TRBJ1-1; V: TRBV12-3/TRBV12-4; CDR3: ASRSQGGGNAEAF
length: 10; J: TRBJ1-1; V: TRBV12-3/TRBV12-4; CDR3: ASSLITGSAF
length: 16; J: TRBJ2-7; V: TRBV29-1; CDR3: SVEDPVEEGGLAYEQY
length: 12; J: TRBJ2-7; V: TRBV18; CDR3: ASSPPTGFGEQY
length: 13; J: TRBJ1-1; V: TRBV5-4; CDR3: ASSPLGGLDTEAF
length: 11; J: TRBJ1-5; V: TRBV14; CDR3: ASSHSGPKPQH
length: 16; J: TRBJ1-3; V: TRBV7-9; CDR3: ATDRDRGRVLAGNTIY
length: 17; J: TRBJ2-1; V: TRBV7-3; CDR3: ASSLRPPGLAGDYNEQF
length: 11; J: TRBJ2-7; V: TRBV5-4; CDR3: ASSKQAYYEQY